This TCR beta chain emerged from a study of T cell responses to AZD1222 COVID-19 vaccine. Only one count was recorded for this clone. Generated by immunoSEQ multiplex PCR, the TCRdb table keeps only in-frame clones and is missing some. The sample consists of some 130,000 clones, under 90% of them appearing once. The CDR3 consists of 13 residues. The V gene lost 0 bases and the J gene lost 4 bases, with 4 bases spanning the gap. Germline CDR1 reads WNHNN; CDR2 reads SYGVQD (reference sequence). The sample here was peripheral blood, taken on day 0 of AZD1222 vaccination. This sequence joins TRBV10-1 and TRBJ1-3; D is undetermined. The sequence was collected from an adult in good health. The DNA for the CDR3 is TGCGCCAGCAGTGAGTCGCGGGGAAACACCATATATTTT. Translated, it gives CASSESRGNTIYF.